Following are 9 T cell receptor beta chains from one sample sequenced in a study of blood T cell repertoires in COVID-19. The method was immunoSEQ multiplex PCR; TCRdb's version includes in-frame clones alone and lacks a portion of them. The sample consists of 350,000 to 400,000 clones, 80% to 90% of them appearing once. Sequencing input: peripheral blood. All receptors derive from a woman in her sixties or seventies with COVID-19, enrolled during active disease.

The chain recombines TRBV2 with TRBJ1-4, with unresolved D. Trimming removed 6 bases at V and 0 bases at J, with 8 bases between. The V gene's germline CDR1 is SNHLY and CDR2 FYNNEI. The CDR3 is 14 residues long. The CDR3 here is CASRTIATNEKLFF. CDR3 bases: TGTGCCAGCAGGACAATTGCAACTAATGAAAAACTGTTTTTT.

This chain links TRBV5-5 with TRBJ1-3; perhaps TRBD1 as D (6 bases). The V and J ends lost 7 bases and 0 bases respectively, with 11 bases between them. This CDR3 is built from 14 residues. Germline V CDR1 and CDR2: SGHKS, YYEKEE (reference sequence). CDR3 region: CASGRGDSGNTIYF. The CDR3 region has the DNA TGTGCCAGCGGCAGGGGAGACTCTGGAAACACCATATATTTT.

This clone has only one observation. This chain joins TRBV3-1 (or the pseudogene TRBV3-2) and TRBJ2-5; 8 bases line up with TRBD1. The germline gives CDR1 LGHDT, CDR2 YNNKEL (reference sequence). Unmatched junction bases numbered 7, after V lost 0 bases and J lost 4 bases. The CDR3 is 16 residues long. CDR3 in amino acids: CASSQDRRGQGETQYF. The CDR3 DNA reads as TGTGCCAGCAGCCAAGATCGCAGGGGGCAAGGAGAGACCCAGTACTTC.

This clone was detected only a few times. The chain joins TRBV30 to TRBJ2-7; D is ambiguous. The V gene lost 5 bases and the J gene lost 8 bases, with 16 bases spanning the gap. The CDR3 totals 12 residues. CDR1 is GTSNPN, CDR2 SVGIG, per germline (reference sequence). In DNA form, the CDR3 reads TGTGCCTGGGGCCTCGGAGCAGTCCAGCAGTACTTC. This sequence encodes CAWGLGAVQQYF. The full variable domain, rest sourced from reference TRBV30 and TRBJ2-7, is SQTIHQWPATLVQPVGSPLSLECTVEGTSNPNLYWYRQAAGRGLQLLFYSVGIGQISSEVPQNLSASRPQDRQFILSSKKLLLSDSGFYLCAWGLGAVQQYFGPGTRLTVT.

CDR3 coding DNA: TGCGCCAGCAGCCCGACAGCCTACGAGCAGTACTTC. Its translation: CASSPTAYEQYF. V gene TRBV5-1 combines with J gene TRBJ2-7, with D possibly matching TRBD1 (5 bases). Germline V lookup: CDR1 SGHRS, CDR2 YFSETQ. V was pared by 4 bases and J by 2 bases, with 7 bases between. CDR3 length: 12 amino acids.

This chain connects TRBV5-6 to TRBJ2-5; 7 bases map to TRBD1. The CDR3 contains 14 residues. Looked up from germline, CDR1 is SGHDT and CDR2 is YYEEEE. The V segment lost 2 bases and the J segment 1 base; nucleotides outside the gene matches: 2. The CDR3 bases are TGTGCCAGCAGCTTCCGGGACAGCCAAGAGACCCAGTACTTC. Protein product: CASSFRDSQETQYF.

The V call is TRBV4-2, the J call TRBJ2-5, with 10 bases fitting TRBD2. The ends lost 1 base at V and 4 bases at J; junction bases unmatched: 3. From germline, CDR1 is LGHNA and CDR2 YNFKEQ. The CDR3 is made up of 15 amino acids. In DNA form, the CDR3 reads TGTGCCAGCAGCCAAGCGGTAGCGGGAGGAGAGACCCAGTACTTC. Its protein product is CASSQAVAGGETQYF.

The genes are TRBV10-3 and TRBJ1-3, with D tentatively TRBD1 (5 bases). Germline CDR1 ENHRY, CDR2 SYGVKD. V was trimmed by 6 bases and J by 0 bases, leaving 9 bases between them. The CDR3 is 14 residues long. This CDR3 is CAIRGQLSGNTIYF. The CDR3 DNA is TGTGCCATCAGAGGACAACTCTCTGGAAACACCATATATTTT.

This chain connects TRBV5-5 to TRBJ2-3; the D gene is possibly TRBD1 (5 bases). This CDR3 contains 11 residues. V dropped 4 bases and J dropped 6 bases, with 6 bases sitting between them. Germline V lookup: CDR1 SGHKS, CDR2 YYEKEE (reference sequence). CDR3 region: CASSNRDTQYF. The CDR3 bases are TGTGCCAGCAGCAACAGGGATACGCAGTATTTT.